Sequencing of this T cell receptor beta chain was carried out in a study of blood T cell repertoires in COVID-19. On the study more broadly: There were acute and convalescent COVID-19 samples, and they came from the United States, Italy and Spain. T cells, B-cell-depleted T cells, or PBMCs supplied cDNA or gDNA.

Authors' methods: Estimation of nucleated cell counts was performed using reference gene primer amplification. Only in-frame clones appear in the TCRdb table, and some are missing; sequencing was by immunoSEQ multiplex PCR. The V and J calls and clone size were taken over from that table, and D and trimming were inferred from the DNA. The table lists approximately 29,000 clones, roughly 80% of them singletons. The sequenced sample consisted of peripheral blood. The receptor was derived from a woman in her fifties or sixties with acute or convalescent COVID-19.

The CDR3 DNA follows: TGTGCCACCAGTGACCTGGACAGCTACGAGCAGTACTTC. Its protein product is CATSDLDSYEQYF. This chain uses TRBV24-1 with TRBJ2-7; D is perhaps TRBD1 (6 bases). Germline V CDR1 and CDR2: KGHDR, SFDVKD. The CDR3 length is 13 residues. V lost 4 bases to trimming and J lost 3 bases, with 9 bases between them.